Detailed here is one T cell receptor (beta chain). This sample was taken from a study of blood T cell repertoires in COVID-19. The ends lost 3 bases at V and 10 bases at J; junction bases unmatched: 9. This CDR3 comprises 15 residues. The germline V gene encodes CDR1 SGHTA and CDR2 FQGNSA. The table came from immunoSEQ multiplex PCR; TCRdb's copy has only in-frame clones and leaves some out. The sample lists around 58,000 clones; roughly 80% were seen once. Input material: PBMCs or T cells enriched from blood (not recorded which). The clonotype was recovered from a woman aged 40 to 50 with acute COVID-19. The chain combines TRBV7-2 with TRBJ1-4; the match to TRBD1 covers 9 bases. CDR3 region: CASSFTTGGMGKLFF. CDR3 DNA sequence: TGTGCCAGCAGCTTCACGACAGGGGGAATGGGAAAACTGTTTTTT.